A single sample is the source of the 5 T cell receptor beta chains below, sequenced in a study of T-cell reconstitution after alpha-beta-depleted transplantation in children. Unique molecular identifiers were incorporated into the prepared TCRbeta library. TCRdb reanalysed the PCR reads using MiXCR and keeps one entry per CDR3 protein. This table holds approximately 150,000 distinct CDR3 sequences, 8% to 10% found once. The sample was PBMCs, mostly from graft donor cells, taken 180 days after TCRalphabeta/CD19-depleted stem cell transplant. The receptors were sampled from a female patient between 2 and 15 years old who had a stem cell transplant for congenital amegakaryocytic thrombocytopenia, so the T cells may come from the graft donor.

Only a few counts were recorded for this clonotype. The chain carries TRBV6-6 and TRBJ2-7; 7 bases match TRBD2. CDR1 and CDR2 from the germline V gene are MNHNY and SVGAGI (reference sequence). CDR3 size: 12 residues. J was trimmed by 5 bases and V by 7 bases; bases with no gene match: 5. The CDR3 region is CASIGSGDEQYF. The CDR3 coding sequence is TGTGCCAGCATCGGCAGCGGGGACGAGCAGTACTTC.

This clonotype was seen a handful of times. Possible read error: a much larger clone is one base away. The conserved phenylalanine or tryptophan is not found at the CDR3 terminus, so this likely reflects a read error. This chain's CDR3 is CASSPTGTLNEQYL. The DNA of the CDR3 is TGTGCCAGCAGTCCGACCGGGACGCTCAACGAGCAGTACTTA. The chain combines TRBV12-3 or TRBV12-4 with TRBJ2-7; the D gene could be TRBD1 or TRBD2 (5 bases each). V was shortened by 5 bases and J by 5 bases, with 16 bases between the two germline ends. The length of the CDR3 is 14 residues.

This clonotype has only a few counts. J is TRBJ1-3 and V is TRBV11-1, with 8 bases that match TRBD1. The CDR3 has 19 residues. Germline loops: CDR1 SGHAT, CDR2 FQDESV (reference sequence). The V gene end was trimmed by 2 bases and the J gene end by 0 bases; junction bases not matched to a gene: 12. CDR3 in DNA: TGTGCCAGCAGCTTATCCGGGGACAGGACCTTTTTCTCTGGAAACACCATATATTTT. Amino acids: CASSLSGDRTFFSGNTIYF.

Turning to this clonotype: A junction boundary mismatches the germline segment, possibly from a read error. The chain carries TRBV6-2 or TRBV6-3 and TRBJ2-5; D uncertain. This CDR3 has 13 residues. Germline-derived CDR1 and CDR2 are MNHEY and SVGEGT. The CDR3 loop reads CGSSSPVIKTQYF. CDR3 nucleotide sequence: TGTGGCAGCAGTTCCCCCGTGATAAAGACCCAGTACTTC.

This clonotype showed up many times. The J gene is TRBJ2-3, the V gene TRBV11-2; D is ambiguous. Germline assignment: CDR1 SGHAT and CDR2 FQNNGV. V shed 1 base and J shed 2 bases, with 13 bases lying between them. The CDR3 consists of 16 residues. In nucleotides, the CDR3 is TGTGCCAGCAGCTTAGCCGGACGGAAGAACACAGATACGCAGTATTTT. It translates to CASSLAGRKNTDTQYF.